This TCR beta chain was captured in a study of T cell responses to AZD1222 COVID-19 vaccine. Study summary: Pooling of second doses given at about 4 or about 12 weeks was done.

Method: immunoSEQ multiplex PCR; TCRdb's copy keeps in-frame clones and lacks some. Altogether roughly 60,000 clones are present, approximately 90% being singletons, with the ten largest covering 4.9%. Note on this clone: Its antigen is not known.

Unmatched junction bases numbered 8, after V lost 3 bases and J lost 4 bases. Germline-derived CDR1 and CDR2 are DFQATT and SNEGSKA (reference sequence). The CDR3 runs to 14 residues. Study outcomes and limitations: It should be noted that donors were predominantly white British and more often female, and clonal diversity was possibly underestimated. Nearly half of spike-specific TCRs reportedly target unmutated variant regions. Spike-specific TCR depth and breadth grew after two AZD1222 doses.

This TCR was sampled from an adult in good health. The sequencing used peripheral blood, collected on day 0 of AZD1222 vaccination. The V and J genes are TRBV20-1 and TRBJ1-1; 7 bases are a match to TRBD1. The CDR3 region is CSASNAQGSTEAFF. As DNA, the CDR3 is TGCAGTGCTAGTAATGCACAGGGGAGCACTGAAGCTTTCTTT.